These 2 T cell receptor beta chains were all obtained from the same sample, sequenced in a study of CD8 T cells in ankylosing spondylitis. TCRdb independently ran MiXCR on the 5' RACE reads; one entry per CDR3 protein. This sample has fewer than 400,000 distinct CDR3 sequences, with about 15% found just once. Source material: blood, either unsorted or a sorted T cell fraction (not recorded which). These receptor sequences come from a male donor with ankylosing spondylitis or in good health (not recorded which).

This clonotype was seen a single time. The V gene is TRBV15, the J gene TRBJ2-6; 7 positions match TRBD2. Looked up from germline, CDR1 is LNHNV and CDR2 is YYDKDF (reference sequence). The CDR3 totals 17 residues. V dropped 0 bases and J dropped 1; count of bases not matched to a gene: 3. The CDR3 DNA follows: TGTGCCACCAGCAGAGATTGGGGAGGGTCTGGGGCCAACGTCCTGACTTTC. Translated, it gives CATSRDWGGSGANVLTF.

This clonotype was picked up a small number of times. The chain links TRBV3-1 to TRBJ2-2; possibly TRBD1 or TRBD2 for D (5 bases each). The germline CDR1 and CDR2 sequences are LGHDT and YNNKEL (reference sequence). The CDR3 spans 15 residues. V was cut by 6 bases and J by 4 bases, with 15 bases left in between. The CDR3 region is CASSQGKDFTGELFF. The CDR3 bases are TGTGCCAGCAGTCAGGGAAAGGACTTCACCGGGGAGCTGTTTTTT.